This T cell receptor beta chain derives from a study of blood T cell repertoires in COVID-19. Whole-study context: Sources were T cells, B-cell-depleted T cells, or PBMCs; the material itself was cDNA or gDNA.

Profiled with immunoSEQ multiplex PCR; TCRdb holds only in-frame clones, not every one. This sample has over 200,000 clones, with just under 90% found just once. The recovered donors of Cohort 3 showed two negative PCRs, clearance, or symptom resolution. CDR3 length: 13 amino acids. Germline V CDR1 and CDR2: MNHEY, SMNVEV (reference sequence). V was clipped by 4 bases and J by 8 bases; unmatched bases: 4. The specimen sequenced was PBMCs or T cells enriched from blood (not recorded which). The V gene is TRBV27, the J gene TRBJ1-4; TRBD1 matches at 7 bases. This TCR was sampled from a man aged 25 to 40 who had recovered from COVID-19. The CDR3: CASSSNRGEKLFF. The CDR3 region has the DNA TGTGCCAGCAGTTCAAACAGGGGCGAAAAACTGTTTTTT. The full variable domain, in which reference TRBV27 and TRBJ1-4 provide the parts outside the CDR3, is EAQVTQNPRYLITVTGKKLTVTCSQNMNHEYMSWYRQDPGLGLRQIYYSMNVEVTDKGDVPEGYKVSRKEKRNFPLILESPSPNQTSLYFCASSSNRGEKLFFGSGTQLSVL.